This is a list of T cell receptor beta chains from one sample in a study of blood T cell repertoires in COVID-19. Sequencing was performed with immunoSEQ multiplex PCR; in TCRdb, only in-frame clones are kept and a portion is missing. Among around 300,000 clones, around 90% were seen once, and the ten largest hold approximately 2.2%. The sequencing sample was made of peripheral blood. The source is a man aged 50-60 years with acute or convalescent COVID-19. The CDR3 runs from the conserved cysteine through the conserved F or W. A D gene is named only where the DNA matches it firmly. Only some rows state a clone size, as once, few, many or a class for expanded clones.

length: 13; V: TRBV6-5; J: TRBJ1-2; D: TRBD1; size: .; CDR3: CASSRQGLYGYTF; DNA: TGTGCCAGCAGTAGACAGGGATTATATGGCTACACCTTC
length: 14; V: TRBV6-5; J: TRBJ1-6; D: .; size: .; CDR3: CASTLSDRNSPLHF; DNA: TGTGCCAGCACCCTATCAGACAGGAATTCACCCCTCCACTTT
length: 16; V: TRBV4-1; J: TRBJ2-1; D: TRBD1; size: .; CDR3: CASTGTGAGTNNEQFF; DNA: TGCGCCAGCACCGGGACAGGGGCGGGGACTAACAATGAGCAGTTCTTC
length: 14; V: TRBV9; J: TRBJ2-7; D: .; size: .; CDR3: CASSVNGVTYEQYF; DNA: TGTGCCAGCAGCGTAAACGGGGTTACCTACGAGCAGTACTTC
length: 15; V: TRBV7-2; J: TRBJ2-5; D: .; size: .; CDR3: CASSFVAGYQETQYF; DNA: TGTGCCAGCAGCTTTGTGGCGGGATACCAAGAGACCCAGTACTTC
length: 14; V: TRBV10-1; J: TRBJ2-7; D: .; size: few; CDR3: CASSEALGGYEQYF; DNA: TGCGCCAGCAGTGAGGCCCTCGGGGGCTACGAGCAGTACTTC
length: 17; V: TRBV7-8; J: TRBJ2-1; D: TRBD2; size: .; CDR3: CASSFRASGGGRNEQFF; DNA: TGTGCCAGCAGCTTCCGGGCTAGCGGGGGGGGCCGCAATGAGCAGTTCTTC
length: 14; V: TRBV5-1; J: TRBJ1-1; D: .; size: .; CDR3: CASSGVGGTAEAFF; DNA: TGCGCCAGCAGCGGCGTTGGGGGCACAGCTGAAGCTTTCTTT
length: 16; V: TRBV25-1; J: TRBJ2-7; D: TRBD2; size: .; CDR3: CASPDELTGGYYEQYF; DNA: TGTGCCAGCCCGGACGAGCTTACCGGGGGGTACTACGAGCAGTACTTC
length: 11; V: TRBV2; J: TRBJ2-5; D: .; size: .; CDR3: CASMAEETQYF; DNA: TGTGCCAGCATGGCGGAAGAGACCCAGTACTTC
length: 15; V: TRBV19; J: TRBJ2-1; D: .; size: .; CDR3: CASTPRDSSYNEQFF; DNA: TGTGCCAGTACCCCCCGGGACTCCTCCTACAATGAGCAGTTCTTC
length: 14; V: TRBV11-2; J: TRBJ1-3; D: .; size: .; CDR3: CASSSLQYGNTIYF; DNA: TGTGCCAGCAGCTCCCTACAGTACGGAAACACCATATATTTT
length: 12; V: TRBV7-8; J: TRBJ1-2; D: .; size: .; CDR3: CASSPKSYGYTF; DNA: TGTGCCAGCAGCCCGAAGAGCTATGGCTACACCTTC
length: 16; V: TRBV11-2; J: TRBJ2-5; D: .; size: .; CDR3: CASSPGTFGPQETQYF; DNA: TGTGCCAGCAGCCCAGGGACTTTCGGCCCCCAAGAGACCCAGTACTTC
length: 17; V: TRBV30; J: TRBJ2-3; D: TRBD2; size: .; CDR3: CAWSASLGLAGGDTQYF; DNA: TGTGCCTGGAGTGCCTCCCTTGGACTAGCGGGGGGAGATACGCAGTATTTT
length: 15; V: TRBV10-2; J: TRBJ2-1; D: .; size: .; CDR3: CASSAATHSYNEQFF; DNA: TGCGCCAGCAGTGCGGCGACACACTCCTACAATGAGCAGTTCTTC
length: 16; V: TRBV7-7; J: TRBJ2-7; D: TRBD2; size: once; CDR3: CASSLAGGTHPFEQYF; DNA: TGTGCTAGCAGCTTAGCGGGGGGGACACATCCTTTCGAGCAGTACTTC
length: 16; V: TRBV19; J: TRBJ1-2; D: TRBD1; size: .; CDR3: CASSARRTGSNYGYTF; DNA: TGTGCCAGTAGTGCCCGTCGGACAGGGTCGAACTATGGCTACACCTTC
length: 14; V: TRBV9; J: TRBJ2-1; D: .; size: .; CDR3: CASSVSPDNNEQFF; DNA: TGTGCCAGCAGCGTTAGCCCGGATAACAATGAGCAGTTCTTC
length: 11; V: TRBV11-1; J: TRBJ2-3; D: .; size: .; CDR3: CASSSADTQYF; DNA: TGTGCCAGCAGCTCCGCGGATACGCAGTATTTT
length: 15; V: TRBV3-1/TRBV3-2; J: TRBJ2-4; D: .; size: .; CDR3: CASTAWGQPSNIQYF; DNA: TGTGCCAGCACGGCCTGGGGACAACCCTCTAACATTCAGTACTTC
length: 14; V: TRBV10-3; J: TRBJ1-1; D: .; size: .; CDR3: CAISDAGGNTEAFF; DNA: TGTGCCATCAGTGACGCCGGGGGGAACACTGAAGCTTTCTTT
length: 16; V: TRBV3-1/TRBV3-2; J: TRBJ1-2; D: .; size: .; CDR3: CASSVDPSGTSYGYTF; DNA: TGTGCCAGCAGCGTAGACCCGTCAGGAACAAGCTATGGCTACACCTTC
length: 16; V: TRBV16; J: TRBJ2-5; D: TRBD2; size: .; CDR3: CASSPPGRGYQETQYF; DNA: TGTGCCAGCAGCCCCCCGGGGAGGGGATACCAAGAGACCCAGTACTTC
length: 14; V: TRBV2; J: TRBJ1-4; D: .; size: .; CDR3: CASNRDGSHEKLFF; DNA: TGTGCCAGCAATCGCGACGGGTCCCATGAAAAACTGTTTTTT
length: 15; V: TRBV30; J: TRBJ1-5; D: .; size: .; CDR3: CACAGDPNSNQPQHF; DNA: TGTGCCTGTGCAGGGGACCCGAATAGCAATCAGCCCCAGCATTTT
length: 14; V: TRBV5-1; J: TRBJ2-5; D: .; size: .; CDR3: CASSSQGYQETQYF; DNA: TGCGCCAGCAGCTCTCAGGGGTACCAAGAGACCCAGTACTTC
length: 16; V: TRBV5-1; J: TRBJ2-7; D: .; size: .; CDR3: CASSLGGAGSSYEQYF; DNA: TGCGCCAGCAGCTTGGGAGGCGCCGGAAGCTCCTACGAGCAGTACTTC
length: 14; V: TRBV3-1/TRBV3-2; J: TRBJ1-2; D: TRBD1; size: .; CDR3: CASSHADRGDGYTF; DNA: TGTGCCAGCAGCCACGCGGACAGGGGAGATGGCTACACCTTC
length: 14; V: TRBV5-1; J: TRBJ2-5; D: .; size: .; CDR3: CASSLIGSQETQYF; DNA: TGCGCCAGCAGCTTGATTGGCAGCCAAGAGACCCAGTACTTC
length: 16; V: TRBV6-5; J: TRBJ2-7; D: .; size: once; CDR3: CASSYSIWASSYEQYF; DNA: TGTGCCAGCAGTTACTCGATTTGGGCGAGCTCCTACGAGCAGTACTTC
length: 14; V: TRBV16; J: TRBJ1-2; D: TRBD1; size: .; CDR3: CASSLQGAVYGYTF; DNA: TGTGCCAGCAGCCTACAGGGGGCGGTCTATGGCTACACCTTC
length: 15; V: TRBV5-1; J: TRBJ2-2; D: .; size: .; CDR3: CASSLSQLETGELFF; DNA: TGCGCCAGCAGCTTGTCTCAGCTGGAGACCGGGGAGCTGTTTTTT
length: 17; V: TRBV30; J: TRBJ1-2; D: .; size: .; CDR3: CAWSVRAGINLNYGYTF; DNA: TGTGCCTGGAGTGTACGGGCGGGGATTAACCTAAACTATGGCTACACCTTC
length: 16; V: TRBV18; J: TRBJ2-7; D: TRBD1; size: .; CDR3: CASSLHPGQVTYEQYF; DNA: TGTGCCAGCTCACTTCACCCGGGACAGGTTACCTACGAGCAGTACTTC
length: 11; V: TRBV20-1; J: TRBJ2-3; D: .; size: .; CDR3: CSAPWEGAQYF; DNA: TGCAGTGCACCCTGGGAGGGGGCGCAGTATTTT
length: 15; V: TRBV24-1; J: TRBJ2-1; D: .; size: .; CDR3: CATSAPDGGPNEQFF; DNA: TGTGCCACCAGTGCCCCGGACGGGGGGCCCAATGAGCAGTTCTTC